The TCR beta chain under discussion was sequenced for a study of spatial heterogeneity in lung cancer. Overall study context: Every unique TCR and UMI combination, on average, appeared more than ten times in raw reads.

As for this clonotype: Its antigen remains unknown. Found in a library prepared for alpha chains, this beta chain is an off-target read, and its abundance has little meaning.

Findings and caveats of the study: TCRs found ubiquitously expanded in tumor appeared in blood more at resection than at follow-up.

Time point noted: sample taken at primary tumor resection. No cell sorting; template was whole RNA from tumor, lung tissue or PBMC. There were roughly 72 donors, all of them untreated patients with early-stage non-small cell lung cancer. Every TCR cDNA molecule carried a tag that served as a unique molecular identifier. TCRdb itself ran the 5' RACE reads through MiXCR, one entry per CDR3 protein. The sample has 5,000 to 5,500 distinct CDR3 sequences, around a third seen once. CDR1 is SGHTA and CDR2 is FQGNSA in the germline V gene. V dropped 7 bases and J dropped 4; count of bases not matched to a gene: 12. The CDR3 covers 16 residues.

V and J are TRBV7-2 and TRBJ2-3; TRBD2 agrees at 9 bases. This TCR was sampled from a female donor with early-stage non-small cell lung cancer. The sample consisted of PBMCs, taken at surgery. In DNA form, the CDR3 reads TGTGCCAGCACCCTAGCGGGGCGAATAGCGGCAGATACGCAGTATTTT. Translated, it gives CASTLAGRIAADTQYF.